One and the same sample provided the 30 T cell receptor beta chains below, sequenced in a study of blood T cell repertoires in COVID-19. TCRdb keeps only in-frame clones here, not all; method: immunoSEQ multiplex PCR. The sample records under 450,000 clones, roughly four fifths being singletons. Sequencing was carried out using PBMCs or T cells enriched from blood (not recorded which). The receptors shown here come from a woman aged 45-65 years who had recovered from COVID-19.

The chain couples TRBV3-1 (or the pseudogene TRBV3-2) to TRBJ2-1; 10 nucleotides match TRBD2. Trimming removed 0 bases from V and 5 bases from J; junction bases left unmatched: 4. In germline, CDR1 is LGHDT, CDR2 YNNKEL (reference sequence). CDR3 length: 16 amino acids. CDR3 loop: CASSQERTSGNNEQFF. In nucleotides, the CDR3 is TGTGCCAGCAGCCAAGAGCGGACTAGCGGAAACAATGAGCAGTTCTTC.

This chain's CDR3 is CASSASPWDKDQDGYTF. CDR3 DNA: TGTGCCAGCAGCGCATCCCCCTGGGACAAAGATCAGGATGGCTACACCTTC. V and J are TRBV9 and TRBJ1-2; perhaps TRBD1 as D (6 bases). Germline-derived CDR1 and CDR2 are SGDLS and YYNGEE. The CDR3 has 17 residues. V was pared by 3 bases and J by 6 bases, with 24 bases between.

The chain joins TRBV5-4 to TRBJ1-1; possible D gene TRBD1, 6 bases. V lost 4 bases to trimming and J lost 3 bases, with 10 bases between them. The CDR3 sequence is 13 residues long. In germline, CDR1 is SGHNT, CDR2 YYREEE (reference sequence). The CDR3, as DNA: TGTGCCAGCAGCCGGGACACCCACACTGAAGCTTTCTTT. Its translation is CASSRDTHTEAFF.

Comment on this clone: Sequence at one end of the junction differs from germline and may be a read error. The chain has TRBV19 and TRBJ1-3, with D tentatively TRBD1 (6 bases). Germline V CDR1 and CDR2: LNHDA, SQIVND (reference sequence). CDR3 length: 13 amino acids. CDR3 bases: TGTGCCAGTAGTATTCCGGTCGACGGGACACGATGGTTT. It is translated as CASSIPVDGTRWF.

The J gene is TRBJ2-1, the V gene TRBV11-3, with D unresolved. Trimming left V 3 bases short and J 0 bases short, with 9 bases between. The CDR3 extends over 15 amino acids. The V gene's germline CDR1 is SGHNT and CDR2 YENEEA. CDR3 in amino acids: CASSFLAGSYNEQFF. In DNA form, the CDR3 reads TGTGCCAGCAGCTTTTTGGCAGGCTCCTACAATGAGCAGTTCTTC.

The chain has TRBV7-9 and TRBJ2-6, with D possibly being TRBD1 (5 bases). The germline V gene encodes CDR1 SEHNR and CDR2 FQNEAQ (reference sequence). This CDR3 contains 15 residues. V dropped 1 base and J dropped 2 bases, with 6 bases sitting between them. The CDR3 loop reads CASSLDRTGANVLTF. The CDR3 bases are TGTGCCAGCAGCTTAGACAGGACTGGGGCCAACGTCCTGACTTTC.

J is TRBJ1-1 and V is TRBV10-3, with D maybe TRBD1 (5 bases). Deletions cut 8 bases from V and 0 bases from J, with 13 bases between. Per the germline V gene, CDR1 is ENHRY and CDR2 is SYGVKD. CDR3 length: 14 amino acids. The CDR3 sequence: CAIFGGDLNTEAFF. The CDR3 nucleotides are TGTGCCATCTTTGGAGGGGACCTGAACACTGAAGCTTTCTTT.

The chain uses TRBV30 and TRBJ2-7; D not resolved. The germline V and J ends were trimmed by 2 bases and 4 bases, with 12 bases remaining between them. The CDR3 length is 13 residues. Germline CDR1 GTSNPN, CDR2 SVGIG (reference sequence). The CDR3 bases are TGTGCCTGGAGTACTCAACCCCCTTACGAGCAGTACTTC. It translates to CAWSTQPPYEQYF.

The CDR3, as DNA: TGTGCCATCAGTGAGTTCCGACCGGGGAGCTCTGGAAACACCATATATTTT. It encodes CAISEFRPGSSGNTIYF. The rearrangement links TRBV10-3 to TRBJ1-3; D is unresolved. Germline V lookup: CDR1 ENHRY, CDR2 SYGVKD. V was clipped by 1 base and J by 0 bases, with 13 bases between them. The CDR3 is 17 amino acids.

This clone showed up just once. The chain recombines TRBV3-1 (or the pseudogene TRBV3-2) with TRBJ1-2, with TRBD1 matching over 7 bases. Trimming removed 4 bases from V and 2 bases from J; junction bases left unmatched: 7. The CDR3 sequence is 15 residues long. Germline V gene sequence: CDR1 LGHDT, CDR2 YNNKEL (reference sequence). CDR3 nucleotides: TGTGCCAGCAGCCTATTCGGGACAGTCAACTATGGCTACACCTTC. Its translation: CASSLFGTVNYGYTF.

The chain uses TRBV6-5 and TRBJ2-2; D might be TRBD2 (6 bases). CDR1 is MNHEY, CDR2 SVGAGI, per germline. The V end was cut by 5 bases, the J end by 3 bases, with 13 bases between. The CDR3 consists of 15 residues. The CDR3 DNA is TGTGCCAGCAGTCCCGGGCGGGAAGACACCGGGGAGCTGTTTTTT. Encoded protein: CASSPGREDTGELFF.

The sample holds many counts of this clone. The chain has TRBV5-4 and TRBJ2-7, with D perhaps TRBD2 (5 bases). The V end lost 3 bases, the J end lost 2 bases, and 12 bases lay between the germline ends. Germline V gene lookup returns CDR1 SGHNT and CDR2 YYREEE (reference sequence). This CDR3 is 14 amino acids long. CDR3 in amino acids: CASSSPGSAYEQYF. Written as DNA, the CDR3 is TGTGCCAGCAGCTCTCCGGGATCCGCCTACGAGCAGTACTTC.

The J gene is TRBJ1-2, the V gene TRBV3-1 (or the pseudogene TRBV3-2), with unresolved D. The V gene's germline CDR1 is LGHDT and CDR2 YNNKEL (reference sequence). The germline V and J ends were trimmed by 8 bases and 7 bases, with 11 bases remaining between them. CDR3 size: 11 residues. The DNA of the CDR3 is TGTGCCAGCCGGGGTGCCGGTGGCTACACCTTC. Translation gives CASRGAGGYTF.

This clone was seen just once. The rearrangement uses TRBV11-2 and TRBJ2-3; D perhaps matches TRBD2 (5 bases). The CDR3 totals 14 residues. V was shortened by 8 bases and J by 2 bases, with 14 bases between the two germline ends. CDR1 SGHAT and CDR2 FQNNGV come from the germline V gene. The CDR3 is CASGPQRFTDTQYF. For the CDR3, the DNA is TGTGCCAGCGGACCCCAGCGGTTCACAGATACGCAGTATTTT.

The V and J genes are TRBV5-1 and TRBJ2-7, with D perhaps TRBD1 (5 bases). Germline V gene lookup returns CDR1 SGHRS and CDR2 YFSETQ. V lost 1 base to trimming and J lost 5 bases, with 13 bases between them. The CDR3 totals 14 residues. CDR3 nucleotides: TGCGCCAGCAGCTTGTCTTCAGGGTCCAACGAGCAGTACTTC. Residues: CASSLSSGSNEQYF. Complete variable domain (other parts from reference TRBV5-1 and TRBJ2-7): KAGVTQTPRYLIKTRGQQVTLSCSPISGHRSVSWYQQTPGQGLQFLFEYFSETQRNKGNFPGRFSGRQFSNSRSEMNVSTLELGDSALYLCASSLSSGSNEQYFGPGTRLTVT.

The chain uses TRBV6-6 and TRBJ2-7, with 14 nucleotides matching TRBD2. After removal of 5 bases from V and 0 bases from J, the junction contained 12 bases not matched to a gene. The CDR3 has 19 amino acids. Germline V gene data show CDR1 as MNHNY and CDR2 as SVGAGI (reference sequence). CDR3 sequence reads: CASSPWGLAGATTSYEQYF. The CDR3 nucleotides are TGTGCCAGCAGTCCCTGGGGACTAGCGGGAGCCACAACCTCCTACGAGCAGTACTTC.

V is TRBV11-3 and J is TRBJ2-1; D not certain. The V end was cut by 2 bases, the J end by 6 bases, with 8 bases between. Germline V lookup: CDR1 SGHNT, CDR2 YENEEA. CDR3 length equals 13 residues. CDR3: CASSLNQVNEQFF. CDR3 bases: TGTGCCAGCAGCTTAAACCAGGTCAATGAGCAGTTCTTC.

This chain links TRBV7-2 with TRBJ2-5; 9 bases agree with TRBD1. V gave up 5 bases and J gave up 3 bases; unmatched junction bases: 10. The CDR3 has 16 residues. CDR1 is SGHTA, CDR2 FQGNSA, per germline. The DNA for the CDR3 is TGTGCCAGCAGCGTCCGACAGGGGGGAAAGGAAGAGACCCAGTACTTC. It codes for CASSVRQGGKEETQYF. The whole variable domain, filled in from reference TRBV7-2 and TRBJ2-5, reads GAGVSQSPSNKVTEKGKDVELRCDPISGHTALYWYRQSLGQGLEFLIYFQGNSAPDKSGLPSDRFSAERTGGSVSTLTIQRTQQEDSAVYLCASSVRQGGKEETQYFGPGTRLLVL.

This clone was detected only once. This rearrangement joins TRBV3-1 (or the pseudogene TRBV3-2) to TRBJ1-2; 8 bases are shared with TRBD1. The CDR3 runs 13 residues. The V and J ends lost 4 bases and 8 bases, in that order; junction bases with no gene match: 6. Germline V gene lookup returns CDR1 LGHDT and CDR2 YNNKEL (reference sequence). CDR3 in amino acids: CASSRETGVGYTF. The CDR3 DNA reads as TGTGCCAGCAGCCGAGAGACAGGGGTCGGCTACACCTTC.

The V call is TRBV7-2, the J call TRBJ2-7; 15 bases align to TRBD2. The junction had 14 bases not matched to a gene; V was cut back by 5 bases and J by 3 bases. The CDR3 length is 19 residues. CDR1 and CDR2 from the germline V gene are SGHTA and FQGNSA. Written as DNA, the CDR3 is TGTGCCAGCAGCGAGGAATCTCGGACTAGCGGGGGGGCCCGCTACGAGCAGTACTTC. The encoded protein is CASSEESRTSGGARYEQYF.

The genes are TRBV19 and TRBJ2-3; D ambiguous. V lost 5 bases and J lost 3, with 9 bases in between. Germline CDR1 LNHDA, CDR2 SQIVND (reference sequence). This CDR3 is 13 amino acids long. In DNA form, the CDR3 reads TGTGCCAGTAGTCTAATGAAGACAGATACGCAGTATTTT. It specifies CASSLMKTDTQYF.

This clone showed up just once. The chain links TRBV4-3 to TRBJ2-7; no reliable D call. Looked up from germline, CDR1 is LGHNA and CDR2 is YSLEER. The CDR3 is 15 residues long. V was trimmed by 1 base and J by 0 bases, leaving 10 bases between them. As DNA, the CDR3 is TGCGCCAGCAGCCAAGCGGCAGGTAGCTCCTACGAGCAGTACTTC. It translates to CASSQAAGSSYEQYF.

The chain couples TRBV19 to TRBJ2-5; the match to TRBD1 covers 9 bases. The junction had 7 bases not matched to a gene; V was cut back by 3 bases and J by 5 bases. The V gene's germline CDR1 is LNHDA and CDR2 SQIVND (reference sequence). The CDR3 has 15 amino acids. The CDR3 here is CASSIGGTGQETQYF. For the CDR3, the DNA is TGTGCCAGTAGTATCGGGGGGACAGGGCAGGAGACCCAGTACTTC.

The chain employs TRBV23-1 and TRBJ1-5; D remains ambiguous. TRBV23-1 is an ORF; its function is uncertain. The ends were cut back, 8 bases at V and 0 bases at J, with 17 bases in the middle. This CDR3 is 16 amino acids long. In DNA form, the CDR3 reads TGCGCCAGCTCGATTTGCGATCCATATAGCAATCAGCCCCAGCATTTT. Amino acids: CASSICDPYSNQPQHF.

This clone came up a few times. The chain carries TRBV10-3 and TRBJ1-1; no reliable D call. Between the trimmed V and J ends, which lost 7 bases and 1 base, there was a span of 10 bases. Per germline, CDR1 ENHRY and CDR2 SYGVKD. The CDR3 is 13 residues long. The CDR3 is CAITRSPNTEAFF. As DNA, the CDR3 is TGTGCCATCACTAGGTCCCCGAACACTGAAGCTTTCTTT.

This chain uses TRBV2 with TRBJ1-6, with TRBD1 as a possible D gene (5 bases). V gave up 2 bases and J gave up 6 bases, with 8 bases separating them. Germline lookup yields CDR1 SNHLY and CDR2 FYNNEI. This CDR3 has 14 residues. The CDR3 region is CASSERQGNSPLHF. As DNA, the CDR3 is TGTGCCAGCAGTGAACGGCAGGGTAATTCACCCCTCCACTTT.

This clone was found a few times. This rearrangement joins TRBV18 to TRBJ1-6; TRBD1 matches 10 bases. With 2 bases clipped from V and 9 bases from J, the junction kept 10 bases outside the gene matches. Germline-derived CDR1 and CDR2 are KGHSH and LQKENI. The CDR3 consists of 17 residues. CDR3 in amino acids: CASSPLPGTGDRSPLHF. The CDR3 nucleotides are TGTGCCAGCTCACCATTACCCGGGACAGGGGATCGTTCACCCCTCCACTTT.

This clone was observed at least ten times. The chain couples TRBV4-2 to TRBJ2-7; 9 bases match TRBD2. The CDR3 sequence is 17 residues long. V lost 0 bases and J lost 7; bases outside the gene matches: 13. The V gene's germline CDR1 is LGHNA and CDR2 YNFKEQ. DNA of the CDR3: TGTGCCAGCAGCCAAGATTCTCCTTTAGCGGGGGCATTGGAGCAGTACTTC. This sequence encodes CASSQDSPLAGALEQYF.

The CDR3 protein is CASSVRGWNTGELFF. CDR3 nucleotide sequence: TGTGCCAGTAGTGTCAGGGGCTGGAACACCGGGGAGCTGTTTTTT. This chain uses TRBV19 with TRBJ2-2; maybe TRBD1 (6 bases). Per germline, CDR1 LNHDA and CDR2 SQIVND (reference sequence). V was pared by 5 bases and J by 1 base, with 11 bases between. The length of the CDR3 is 15 residues.

The rearrangement joins TRBV7-2 to TRBJ1-2, with no clear D. The V gene's germline CDR1 is SGHTA and CDR2 FQGNSA. This CDR3 has 15 amino acids. V lost 4 bases, J lost 4 bases, and 16 bases lay in between. The CDR3 DNA reads as TGTGCCAGCAGCTCGTCTTCATCCTTGAGCTATGGCTACACCTTC. It translates to CASSSSSSLSYGYTF. The complete variable domain, with remaining parts taken from reference TRBV7-2 and TRBJ1-2, reads GAGVSQSPSNKVTEKGKDVELRCDPISGHTALYWYRQSLGQGLEFLIYFQGNSAPDKSGLPSDRFSAERTGGSVSTLTIQRTQQEDSAVYLCASSSSSSLSYGYTFGSGTRLTVV.